This T cell receptor (beta chain) was profiled in a study of cytotoxic CD8 clonotypes in ibrutinib-treated CLL. Study summary: Around 12 relapsed/refractory, more than 14 treatment-naive; roughly 17 IGHV unmutated.

Generated by immunoSEQ multiplex PCR, the TCRdb table keeps only in-frame clones and is missing some. The table has about 140,000 clones, under 95% seen once. Study-wide results and caveats: Shared public clonotypes were rare, and on treatment they either got smaller or stayed the same.

As for this clone: Its target is unknown.

Germline CDR1 is SGHDN and CDR2 is FVKESK. The CDR3 extends over 15 amino acids. V was clipped by 4 bases and J by 1 base; unmatched bases: 5. The gene calls are TRBV14 and TRBJ1-2, with 8 nucleotides matching TRBD1. This sample comprised PBMCs, obtained after 12 months of ibrutinib treatment. The receptor's source is a human donor with chronic lymphocytic leukemia. CDR3 amino acids: CASSRGQGFNYGYTF. The CDR3 DNA reads TGTGCCAGCAGCCGTGGACAGGGATTTAACTATGGCTACACCTTC.